This TCR beta chain came from a study of metastatic and nonmetastatic thyroid tumors. On the study more broadly: Repertoire comparisons spanned blood and tumor or nodule tissue from malignant and benign thyroid patients.

Not a single patient had been given any form of treatment at any point before undergoing thyroid surgery. TCRdb redid the clone calls on the PCR reads using MiXCR. The sample lists thousands of clones; over 30% were seen once. V dropped 2 bases and J dropped 0 bases, with 10 bases sitting between them. Germline values: CDR1 GTSNPN, CDR2 SVGIG (reference sequence). The CDR3 runs 14 residues. Sequenced material: adjacent normal tissue. The chain links TRBV30 to TRBJ2-5; D is undetermined. The receptor was derived from a female donor with papillary thyroid cancer or a benign thyroid nodule (not recorded which). Some clones in this sample may be carry-over from other donors' samples. The CDR3 DNA sequence: TGTGCCTGGAGTTCCGGTTCGTACCAAGAGACCCAGTACTTC. As protein: CAWSSGSYQETQYF.